This TCR beta chain stems from a study of early stage breast cancer tumors. Broader study findings: Blood repertoires resembled normal breast more than tumor. Compared with adjacent normal breast tissue, tumors showed roughly 2.4-fold greater T cell density and higher clonality. Enriched TCRB sequences shared across patients were mostly commonly generated sequences.

Trimming removed 6 bases from V and 3 bases from J; junction bases left unmatched: 2. The CDR3 spans 14 residues. Germline values: CDR1 SNHLY, CDR2 FYNNEI. Method: immunoSEQ multiplex PCR; TCRdb's copy keeps in-frame clones and lacks some. The sample includes about 9,100 clones, 60% to 65% of them seen just once. On this clone itself: What it binds is not known.

About 18-50 mg of tumor tissue was diced per sample. The sequenced material came from breast tumor tissue. The genes are TRBV2 and TRBJ2-1; 10 nucleotides line up with TRBD1. The clonotype comes from a person between 55 and 69 years old with breast cancer. CDR3 nucleotide sequence: TGTGCCAGCAGCCGGGACAGGGGCTACAATGAGCAGTTCTTC. Translating gives CASSRDRGYNEQFF.